This TCR beta chain was retrieved from a study of cytomegalovirus exposure and HLA in healthy donors. Study as a whole: Membership in the Caucasian-associated ancestry cluster was found for 81% of around 380 genotyped donors. Study-level results: A missense DCLRE1C variant was associated with V- and J-gene trimming of TCR beta chains in a later analysis, and an independent cohort replicated the association.

This PCR relied on a set of 60 Vbeta primers and 13 Jbeta primers. TCRdb's copy holds only in-frame clones and misses some; the assay was immunoSEQ multiplex PCR. This sample has about 67,000 clones, with 55% to 80% found just once. This clone occurred a few times. The target antigen is unknown. Germline V CDR1 and CDR2: SGHVS, FQNEAQ. CDR3 size: 14 residues. Trimming took 3 bases from V and 4 from J, leaving 10 bases between them. Each donor was nominally healthy when sampled (though unrecorded immune exposures were likely). Sequencing was carried out using PBMCs. This chain links TRBV7-8 with TRBJ2-1; D perhaps matches TRBD1 (6 bases). This sequence originates from a woman aged 25 to 39 in good health and CMV-seronegative. CDR3 DNA: TGTGCCAGCAGCTTGGCAGGGGATTACAATGAGCAGTTCTTC. Residues: CASSLAGDYNEQFF.